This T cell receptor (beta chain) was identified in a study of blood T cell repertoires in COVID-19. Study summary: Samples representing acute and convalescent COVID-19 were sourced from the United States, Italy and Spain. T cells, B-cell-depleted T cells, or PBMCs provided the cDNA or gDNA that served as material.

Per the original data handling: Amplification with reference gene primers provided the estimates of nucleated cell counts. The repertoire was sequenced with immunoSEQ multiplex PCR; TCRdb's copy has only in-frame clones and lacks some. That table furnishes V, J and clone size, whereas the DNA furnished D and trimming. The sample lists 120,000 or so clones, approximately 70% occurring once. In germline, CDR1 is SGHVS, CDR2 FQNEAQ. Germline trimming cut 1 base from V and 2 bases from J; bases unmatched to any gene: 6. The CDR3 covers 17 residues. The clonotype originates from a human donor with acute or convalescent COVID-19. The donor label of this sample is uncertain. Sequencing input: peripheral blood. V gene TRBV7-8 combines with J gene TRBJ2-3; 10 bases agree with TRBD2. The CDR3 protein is CASSLGASGGLTDTQYF. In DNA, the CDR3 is TGTGCCAGCAGCTTAGGAGCTAGCGGGGGCCTCACAGATACGCAGTATTTT.